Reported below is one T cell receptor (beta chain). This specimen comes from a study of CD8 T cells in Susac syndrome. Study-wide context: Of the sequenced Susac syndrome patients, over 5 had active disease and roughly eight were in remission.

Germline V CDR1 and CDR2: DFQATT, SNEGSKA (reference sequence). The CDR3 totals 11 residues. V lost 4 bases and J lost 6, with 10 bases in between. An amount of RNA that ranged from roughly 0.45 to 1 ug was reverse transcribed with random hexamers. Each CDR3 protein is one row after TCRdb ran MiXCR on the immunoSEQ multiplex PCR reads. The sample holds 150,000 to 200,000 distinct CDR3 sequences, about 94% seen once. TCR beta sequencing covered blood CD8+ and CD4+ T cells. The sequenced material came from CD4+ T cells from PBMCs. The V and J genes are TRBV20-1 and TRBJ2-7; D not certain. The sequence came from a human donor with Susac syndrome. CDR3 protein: CSATTPSEQYF. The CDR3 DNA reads TGCAGTGCTACCACCCCCTCCGAGCAGTACTTC.